Listed below are T cell receptor beta chains from one sample, sequenced in a study of T cell repertoires in cytomegalovirus infection. The antigens these receptors bind are not known. TCRdb fed the reads into MiXCR, producing one record per CDR3 protein. The data contain roughly 220,000 distinct CDR3 sequences, 35% to 40% of them singletons. Here the sequenced sample was CD8+ T cells from cultured PBMCs, taken from culture after CMV antigen stimulation. These receptors all come from a human donor in good health (CMV status not recorded). Some clones in this sample may be carry-over from other donors' samples. CDR3s include the opening cysteine and the closing phenylalanine or tryptophan. Each record gives: D gene, V gene, clone size, J gene, CDR3 DNA, CDR3 protein. D genes are given only for firm matches. Clone size, where shown, is once, few, many, or a class for clones that have expanded.

d_gene: .
v_gene: TRBV7-8
abundance: many
j_gene: TRBJ2-3
CDR3nt: TGTGCCAGCAGCTTAGTCTCATGGACGTATAGCACAGATACGCAGTATTTT
CDR3aa: CASSLVSWTYSTDTQYF

d_gene: .
v_gene: TRBV27
abundance: few
j_gene: TRBJ1-1
CDR3nt: TGTGCCAGCAGTCTCCTTCCAGGGGATCCAGCTCACCTCGGAGCTTTCTTT
CDR3aa: CASSLLPGDPAHLGAFF

d_gene: .
v_gene: TRBV19
abundance: few
j_gene: TRBJ1-2
CDR3nt: TGTGCCACCGAGGGCGTTTATGGCTACACCTTC
CDR3aa: CATEGVYGYTF

d_gene: TRBD2
v_gene: TRBV12-3/TRBV12-4
abundance: few
j_gene: TRBJ2-1
CDR3nt: TGTGCCAGCAGCCTAGCGGGGGGACGGGATGAGCAGTTCTTC
CDR3aa: CASSLAGGRDEQFF

d_gene: TRBD2
v_gene: TRBV7-8
abundance: many
j_gene: TRBJ2-1
CDR3nt: TGTGCCAGCAGCCCCGAAGCCGGGAGGGCCTTGGATGAGCAGTTCTTC
CDR3aa: CASSPEAGRALDEQFF

d_gene: .
v_gene: TRBV7-8
abundance: many
j_gene: TRBJ2-7
CDR3nt: TGTGCCAGCAGCTCTATGATTCCGGACGGGGTTCTCTCCTACGAGCAGTACTTC
CDR3aa: CASSSMIPDGVLSYEQYF

d_gene: TRBD2
v_gene: TRBV7-2
abundance: many
j_gene: TRBJ2-1
CDR3nt: TGTGCCAGCAGCCCAGGACTAGCGGGAGTACGTTCCTACAATGAGCAGTTCTTC
CDR3aa: CASSPGLAGVRSYNEQFF

d_gene: TRBD2
v_gene: TRBV20-1
abundance: few
j_gene: TRBJ2-1
CDR3nt: TGCAGTGCCTTTGGACTAGCGGGAGTTATCGGAACCTACAATGAGCAGTTCTTC
CDR3aa: CSAFGLAGVIGTYNEQFF

d_gene: .
v_gene: TRBV7-3
abundance: .
j_gene: TRBJ2-5
CDR3nt: TGTGCCAGCAGCTTAGAGGGCAGGCCCTACCAAGAGACCCAGTACTTC
CDR3aa: CASSLEGRPYQETQYF

d_gene: .
v_gene: TRBV7-3
abundance: few
j_gene: TRBJ2-1
CDR3nt: TGTGCCAGCAGTCTCCGATCGGGGAATGAGCAGTTCTTC
CDR3aa: CASSLRSGNEQFF

d_gene: TRBD2
v_gene: TRBV11-1
abundance: few
j_gene: TRBJ2-7
CDR3nt: TGTGCCAGCAGCTTCGGGGGACTAGCGGCCTCCTACGAGCAGTACTTC
CDR3aa: CASSFGGLAASYEQYF

d_gene: TRBD1
v_gene: TRBV30
abundance: .
j_gene: TRBJ2-7
CDR3nt: TGTGCCTGGAGTGCGATTACCGGACAGGCGGGTTCCTACGAGCAGTACTTC
CDR3aa: CAWSAITGQAGSYEQYF

d_gene: TRBD1
v_gene: TRBV12-3/TRBV12-4
abundance: few
j_gene: TRBJ1-2
CDR3nt: TGTGCCAGCAGTTCTTCAGGGGGCCGGGTCTATGGCTACACCTTC
CDR3aa: CASSSSGGRVYGYTF

d_gene: .
v_gene: TRBV15
abundance: .
j_gene: TRBJ2-7
CDR3nt: TGTGCCACCAGCAGAGCTCCTCTGGGTCAGTTCTACGAGCAGTACTTC
CDR3aa: CATSRAPLGQFYEQYF

d_gene: .
v_gene: TRBV2
abundance: few
j_gene: TRBJ2-7
CDR3nt: TGTGCCAGCCAAGAAGGCTCCTACGAGCAGTACTTC
CDR3aa: CASQEGSYEQYF

d_gene: .
v_gene: TRBV6-2/TRBV6-3
abundance: .
j_gene: TRBJ2-5
CDR3nt: TGTGCCAGCAGTCAACGGGGAAGAGGAGAGACCCAGTACTTC
CDR3aa: CASSQRGRGETQYF

d_gene: TRBD1
v_gene: TRBV11-2
abundance: many
j_gene: TRBJ1-1
CDR3nt: TGTGCCAGCAGCCCACGACAGGGGAGGAACACTGAAGCTTTCTTT
CDR3aa: CASSPRQGRNTEAFF

d_gene: .
v_gene: TRBV12-3/TRBV12-4
abundance: .
j_gene: TRBJ2-1
CDR3nt: TGTGCCAGCAGACCCCCAGGGACGGGCTTTTACAATGAGCAGTTCTTC
CDR3aa: CASRPPGTGFYNEQFF

d_gene: .
v_gene: TRBV10-2
abundance: few
j_gene: TRBJ2-4
CDR3nt: TGCGCCAGCAGGGGGGGAGGACAGGACTGGTTC
CDR3aa: CASRGGGQDWF

d_gene: TRBD1
v_gene: TRBV5-1
abundance: .
j_gene: TRBJ2-5
CDR3nt: TGCGCCAGCAGTTACCGGGACAGGGGGGCAGAGACCCAGTACTTC
CDR3aa: CASSYRDRGAETQYF

d_gene: .
v_gene: TRBV7-9
abundance: .
j_gene: TRBJ2-1
CDR3nt: TGTGCCAGCAGCTTCCAGGGTGAGCAGTTCTTC
CDR3aa: CASSFQGEQFF

d_gene: TRBD2
v_gene: TRBV7-3
abundance: few
j_gene: TRBJ2-2
CDR3nt: TGTGCCAGCAGCCCGACTAGCCGAATGAACACCGGGGAGCTGTTTTTT
CDR3aa: CASSPTSRMNTGELFF

d_gene: TRBD1
v_gene: TRBV12-3/TRBV12-4
abundance: once
j_gene: TRBJ2-7
CDR3nt: TGTGCCAGCACCCCGACAGGGGTCGACGAGCAGTACTTC
CDR3aa: CASTPTGVDEQYF

d_gene: TRBD2
v_gene: TRBV7-9
abundance: few
j_gene: TRBJ2-1
CDR3nt: TGTGCCAGCAGCTTAAGGGCTAGCGGGAGTATGCATGAGCAGTTCTTC
CDR3aa: CASSLRASGSMHEQFF

d_gene: .
v_gene: TRBV5-1
abundance: .
j_gene: TRBJ1-4
CDR3nt: TGCGCCAGCAGCTTGGGCCAGTACAACGAAAAACTGTTTTTT
CDR3aa: CASSLGQYNEKLFF

d_gene: .
v_gene: TRBV20-1
abundance: many
j_gene: TRBJ1-1
CDR3nt: TGCAGTGCTAGACGGGGGGCAAACACTGAAGCTTTCTTT
CDR3aa: CSARRGANTEAFF

d_gene: .
v_gene: TRBV12-3/TRBV12-4
abundance: few
j_gene: TRBJ1-4
CDR3nt: TGTGCCAGCAATTGGCGGCCTAATGAAAAACTGTTTTTT
CDR3aa: CASNWRPNEKLFF

d_gene: TRBD2
v_gene: TRBV15
abundance: .
j_gene: TRBJ2-1
CDR3nt: TGTGCCACCACCCCGAAGGGACTAGCGGTCAATGAGCAGTTCTTC
CDR3aa: CATTPKGLAVNEQFF

d_gene: .
v_gene: TRBV6-5
abundance: .
j_gene: TRBJ2-2
CDR3nt: TGTGCCAGCAGTTACTCAAGGTCCGGGGAGCTGTTTTTT
CDR3aa: CASSYSRSGELFF

d_gene: .
v_gene: TRBV7-2
abundance: few
j_gene: TRBJ2-7
CDR3nt: TGTGCCAGCAGCTTAGGGGACGGCAACGAGCAGTACTTC
CDR3aa: CASSLGDGNEQYF

d_gene: TRBD2
v_gene: TRBV7-8
abundance: .
j_gene: TRBJ2-7
CDR3nt: TGTGCCAGCAGCTCATGGACTAGCGGGTCGACCAAAACCTACGAGCAGTACTTC
CDR3aa: CASSSWTSGSTKTYEQYF

d_gene: .
v_gene: TRBV4-1
abundance: .
j_gene: TRBJ1-3
CDR3nt: TGTGCCAGCAGCCGGGCCGGAGGGGGAAACACCATATATTTT
CDR3aa: CASSRAGGGNTIYF

d_gene: .
v_gene: TRBV27
abundance: .
j_gene: TRBJ2-1
CDR3nt: TGTGCCAGCAGTTTATCCTATGGCAATGAGCAGTTCTTC
CDR3aa: CASSLSYGNEQFF

d_gene: TRBD1
v_gene: TRBV7-9
abundance: .
j_gene: TRBJ2-7
CDR3nt: TGTGCCAGCAGCGGCCGGGACAGGGCACCCTACGAGCAGTACTTC
CDR3aa: CASSGRDRAPYEQYF

d_gene: TRBD2
v_gene: TRBV12-3/TRBV12-4
abundance: few
j_gene: TRBJ2-5
CDR3nt: TGTGCCAGCAGTTTGATCCCTCCTGTACTAGCGGGTGCGGCAGGAACCCAGTACTTC
CDR3aa: CASSLIPPVLAGAAGTQYF

d_gene: .
v_gene: TRBV6-1
abundance: .
j_gene: TRBJ1-6
CDR3nt: TGTGCCAGCAGTGAAAAGGGTACGAATTCACCCCTCCACTTT
CDR3aa: CASSEKGTNSPLHF

d_gene: .
v_gene: TRBV7-8
abundance: .
j_gene: TRBJ2-7
CDR3nt: TGTGCCAGCAGCTTAGAGCCGTTCTACGAGCAGTACTTC
CDR3aa: CASSLEPFYEQYF